This TCR beta chain appears in the sequencing data of a study of patients and donors after allogeneic stem cell transplantation. TCRdb reprocessed the RT-PCR reads with MiXCR, giving one entry per CDR3 protein. The data contain 30,000 to 40,000 distinct CDR3 sequences, roughly a third of them singletons. The sequence came from a human donor who was either an allogeneic HSCT recipient or a stem cell or donor lymphocyte infusion donor (not recorded which). It is not recorded whose cells these are; they may come from a transplant donor. Sequencing was carried out using blood, either unsorted or a sorted T cell fraction (not recorded which).

The CDR3 region has the DNA TGTGCCAGCAGCTTAGTGACAGACTATGGCTACACCTTC. Amino acid sequence: CASSLVTDYGYTF. The chain joins TRBV7-6 to TRBJ1-2; the D gene is possibly TRBD1 (5 bases). V lost 1 base and J lost 3, with 6 bases in between. The CDR3 covers 13 residues. CDR1 is SGHVS, CDR2 FNYEAQ, per germline.